This is a list of T cell receptor beta chains from one sample in a study of T cells in Graves' hyperthyroidism and ophthalmopathy. TCRdb analysed the multiplex PCR reads with MiXCR anew, one entry per CDR3 protein. The sample includes approximately 410,000 distinct CDR3 sequences, roughly an eighth of them seen just once. The specimen was blood. All receptors derive from a young woman with Graves' hyperthyroidism. The CDR3 runs from the conserved cysteine through the conserved F or W. D genes are given only for firm matches. A row's size may be missing; if present it is once, few, many or a size class.

D gene: .; J gene: TRBJ1-6; clone size: .; V gene: TRBV20-1; CDR3 DNA: TGCAGTGCTAGAGGGAGCTCCTATAATTCACCCCTCCACTTT; CDR3 protein: CSARGSSYNSPLHF
D gene: TRBD1; J gene: TRBJ2-7; clone size: .; V gene: TRBV18; CDR3 DNA: TGTGCCAGCTCACCATTAGACAGGGGCGAGCAGTACTTC; CDR3 protein: CASSPLDRGEQYF
D gene: .; J gene: TRBJ2-1; clone size: .; V gene: TRBV30; CDR3 DNA: TGTGCCCAACGATGGGACTCCCGCTCCTACAATGAGCAGTTCTTC; CDR3 protein: CAQRWDSRSYNEQFF
D gene: .; J gene: TRBJ1-2; clone size: many; V gene: TRBV12-3/TRBV12-4; CDR3 DNA: TGTGCCAGCCAAGGACAGATCTATGGCTACACCTTC; CDR3 protein: CASQGQIYGYTF
D gene: .; J gene: TRBJ1-2; clone size: many; V gene: TRBV11-2; CDR3 DNA: TGTGCCAGCAGCTTAGGGTACAGGATTGGTGGCTACACCTTC; CDR3 protein: CASSLGYRIGGYTF
D gene: .; J gene: TRBJ2-2; clone size: few; V gene: TRBV9; CDR3 DNA: TGTGCCAGCAGCGCGACTAGTTACGGGGAGCTGTTTTTT; CDR3 protein: CASSATSYGELFF
D gene: .; J gene: TRBJ1-1; clone size: many; V gene: TRBV6-1; CDR3 DNA: TGTGCCAGCAGAGGACACTTGAACACTGAAGCTTTCTTT; CDR3 protein: CASRGHLNTEAFF
D gene: .; J gene: TRBJ2-3; clone size: many; V gene: TRBV13; CDR3 DNA: TGTGCCAGCAGCTTAGACGCCCAAACAGATACGCAGTATTTT; CDR3 protein: CASSLDAQTDTQYF
D gene: .; J gene: TRBJ2-1; clone size: .; V gene: TRBV6-2/TRBV6-3; CDR3 DNA: TGTGCCAGCAGTTACTCCTTGACCCCCAAGAACTACGAGCAGTTCTTC; CDR3 protein: CASSYSLTPKNYEQFF
D gene: TRBD2; J gene: TRBJ2-1; clone size: many; V gene: TRBV7-8; CDR3 DNA: TGTGCCAGCAGCTTATTGGGCGGGAGGGTAAATGAGCAGTTCTTC; CDR3 protein: CASSLLGGRVNEQFF
D gene: .; J gene: TRBJ2-3; clone size: .; V gene: TRBV19; CDR3 DNA: TGTGCCAGTAGTATAGCCGCCCCGGAGACCGATACGCAGTATTTT; CDR3 protein: CASSIAAPETDTQYF
D gene: .; J gene: TRBJ1-5; clone size: .; V gene: TRBV28; CDR3 DNA: TGTGCCATCCTCAGTGCCGGAGGCCCCAATCAGCCCCAGCATTTT; CDR3 protein: CAILSAGGPNQPQHF
D gene: TRBD1; J gene: TRBJ2-7; clone size: few; V gene: TRBV7-9; CDR3 DNA: TGTGCCAGCAGCTTCCACGGGACAGGGCGCTACGAGCAGTACTTC; CDR3 protein: CASSFHGTGRYEQYF
D gene: .; J gene: TRBJ1-3; clone size: .; V gene: TRBV6-1; CDR3 DNA: TGTGCCAGCAGTGCCGCCGGGGACACCATATATTTT; CDR3 protein: CASSAAGDTIYF
D gene: TRBD2; J gene: TRBJ2-1; clone size: many; V gene: TRBV12-3/TRBV12-4; CDR3 DNA: TGTGCCAGCACCACCGGGACTAGCGGGATCGATGAGCAGTTCTTC; CDR3 protein: CASTTGTSGIDEQFF
D gene: TRBD2; J gene: TRBJ2-7; clone size: many; V gene: TRBV5-1; CDR3 DNA: TGCGCCAGCAGCCACGGACTAGAGGACTACGAGCAGTACTTC; CDR3 protein: CASSHGLEDYEQYF
D gene: TRBD2; J gene: TRBJ2-1; clone size: .; V gene: TRBV6-1; CDR3 DNA: TGTGCCAGCAGTGAAACTAGCGGCCAGTACAATGAGCAGTTCTTC; CDR3 protein: CASSETSGQYNEQFF
D gene: .; J gene: TRBJ1-2; clone size: many; V gene: TRBV5-5; CDR3 DNA: TGTGCCAGCAGCTTGGCTAGGGATGGCTACACCTTC; CDR3 protein: CASSLARDGYTF
D gene: TRBD2; J gene: TRBJ2-7; clone size: many; V gene: TRBV28; CDR3 DNA: TGTGCCAGCAGTAGGGCGGGAGACCCCTACGAGCAGTACTTC; CDR3 protein: CASSRAGDPYEQYF
D gene: .; J gene: TRBJ1-5; clone size: many; V gene: TRBV20-1; CDR3 DNA: TGCAGTGCTAGAACGAGTGGAGGGCGGAATCAGCCCCAGCATTTT; CDR3 protein: CSARTSGGRNQPQHF
D gene: TRBD2; J gene: TRBJ2-7; clone size: few; V gene: TRBV10-3; CDR3 DNA: TGTGCCATCAGTGAGTATGAGCGGGAAAACAATGAGCAGTACTTC; CDR3 protein: CAISEYERENNEQYF
D gene: .; J gene: TRBJ1-2; clone size: many; V gene: TRBV20-1; CDR3 DNA: TGCAGTGCCCCGACCGGGAGGGGCTACACCTTC; CDR3 protein: CSAPTGRGYTF
D gene: TRBD1; J gene: TRBJ2-2; clone size: few; V gene: TRBV7-9; CDR3 DNA: TGTGCCAGCAGCTTAGTGGGACAGGCCGGGGAGCTGTTTTTT; CDR3 protein: CASSLVGQAGELFF
D gene: .; J gene: TRBJ2-1; clone size: few; V gene: TRBV29-1; CDR3 DNA: TGCAGCGCCGGTCCCCGGGATGAGCAGTTCTTC; CDR3 protein: CSAGPRDEQFF
D gene: .; J gene: TRBJ2-5; clone size: few; V gene: TRBV7-3; CDR3 DNA: TGTGCCAGCAGCTTAGGCCCCGGGCAGAAAGAGACCCAGTACTTC; CDR3 protein: CASSLGPGQKETQYF
D gene: .; J gene: TRBJ1-2; clone size: many; V gene: TRBV28; CDR3 DNA: TGTGCCAGCAGCTCCCCCTCTGGCTACACCTTC; CDR3 protein: CASSSPSGYTF
D gene: .; J gene: TRBJ2-1; clone size: many; V gene: TRBV7-6; CDR3 DNA: TGTGCCAGCAGCTTAAGTGAAGTCGGGAACAATGAGCAGTTCTTC; CDR3 protein: CASSLSEVGNNEQFF
D gene: .; J gene: TRBJ2-5; clone size: many; V gene: TRBV12-3/TRBV12-4; CDR3 DNA: TGTGCCAGCAGTCACGGGACCACCCAAGAGACCCAGTACTTC; CDR3 protein: CASSHGTTQETQYF
D gene: TRBD1; J gene: TRBJ1-1; clone size: many; V gene: TRBV20-1; CDR3 DNA: TGCAGTGCTAGACGGACAGGGGCACATTTTCCCACTGAAGCTTTCTTT; CDR3 protein: CSARRTGAHFPTEAFF